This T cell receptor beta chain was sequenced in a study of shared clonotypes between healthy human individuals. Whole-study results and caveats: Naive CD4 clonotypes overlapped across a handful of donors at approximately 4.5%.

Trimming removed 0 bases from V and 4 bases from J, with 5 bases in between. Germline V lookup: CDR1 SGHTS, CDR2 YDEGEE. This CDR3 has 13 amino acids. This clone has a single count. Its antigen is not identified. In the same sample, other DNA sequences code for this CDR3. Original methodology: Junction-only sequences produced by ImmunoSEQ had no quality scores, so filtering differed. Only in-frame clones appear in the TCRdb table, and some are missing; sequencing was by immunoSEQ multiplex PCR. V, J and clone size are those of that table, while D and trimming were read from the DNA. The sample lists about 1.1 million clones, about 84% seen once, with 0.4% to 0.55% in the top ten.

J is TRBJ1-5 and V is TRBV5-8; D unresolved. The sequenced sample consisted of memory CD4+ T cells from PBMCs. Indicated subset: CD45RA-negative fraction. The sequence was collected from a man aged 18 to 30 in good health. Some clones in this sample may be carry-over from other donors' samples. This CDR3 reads CASSLGVNQPQHF. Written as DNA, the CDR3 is TGTGCCAGCAGCTTGGGGGTAAATCAGCCCCAGCATTTT.